This T cell receptor (beta chain) was observed in a study of regulatory T cells in long-lasting Graves disease. Construction of TCR beta libraries relied on iRepertoire HTBI primers and on Arm-PCR targeting CDR3 regions. From the multiplex PCR reads, TCRdb called clonotypes with MiXCR, one entry per CDR3 protein. The data hold roughly 520,000 distinct CDR3 sequences, with around 12% observed a single time. The V end was cut by 5 bases, the J end by 3 bases, with 13 bases between. The CDR3 spans 13 residues. Germline V gene sequence: CDR1 SQVTM, CDR2 ANQGSEA. This clonotype was seen only a few times. Its antigen is as yet unknown. Time point: newly diagnosed GD, antithyroid drugs for less than 3 months. RNA extracted from PBMCs served as the sequencing template. Clinicians diagnosed Graves' disease using American Thyroid Association guidelines. Tubes containing EDTA received around 9.5 milliliters of drawn peripheral blood.

The study's findings and limits: Preferential use of TRBV28, TRBJ1-2 and TRBJ2-5 was seen in persistent disease.

In addition, the sample was reused for a study of T cells in Graves' hyperthyroidism and ophthalmopathy. That report notes: Ophthalmopathy was model-predicted a median roughly six months pre-onset.

J is TRBJ1-2 and V is TRBV29-1; D not certain. This receptor was taken from a woman under 40 with Graves disease. The sequences come from peripheral blood mononuclear cells (PBMCs), collected at new diagnosis, from a patient treated with antithyroid drugs. The CDR3 bases are TGCAGCGTTATAACCCCCGGCTACTATGGCTACACCTTC. Amino acids: CSVITPGYYGYTF.